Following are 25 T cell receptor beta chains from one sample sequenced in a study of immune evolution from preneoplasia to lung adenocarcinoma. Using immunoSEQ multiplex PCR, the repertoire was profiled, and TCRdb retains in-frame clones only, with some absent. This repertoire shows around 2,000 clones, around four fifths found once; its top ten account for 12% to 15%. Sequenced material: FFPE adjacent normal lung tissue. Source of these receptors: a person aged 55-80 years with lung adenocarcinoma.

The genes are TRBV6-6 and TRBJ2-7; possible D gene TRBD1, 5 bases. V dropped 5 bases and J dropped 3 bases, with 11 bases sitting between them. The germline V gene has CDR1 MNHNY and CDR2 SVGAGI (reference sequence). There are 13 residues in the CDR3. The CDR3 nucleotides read TGTGCCAGCAGTAACAACCAGGGCTACGAGCAGTACTTC. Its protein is CASSNNQGYEQYF.

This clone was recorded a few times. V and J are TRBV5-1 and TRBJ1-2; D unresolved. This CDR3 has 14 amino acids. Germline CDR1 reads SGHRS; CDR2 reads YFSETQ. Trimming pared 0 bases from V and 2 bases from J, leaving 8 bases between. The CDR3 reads CASSLGGANYGYTF. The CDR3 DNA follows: TGCGCCAGCAGCTTGGGTGGAGCCAACTATGGCTACACCTTC.

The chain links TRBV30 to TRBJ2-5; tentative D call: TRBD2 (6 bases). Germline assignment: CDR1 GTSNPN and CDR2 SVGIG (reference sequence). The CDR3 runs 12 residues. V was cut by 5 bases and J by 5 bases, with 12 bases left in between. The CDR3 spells CAWAGTGETQYF. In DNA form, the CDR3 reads TGTGCCTGGGCCGGGACTGGGGAGACCCAGTACTTC.

CDR3 sequence reads: CSVGQGEGSPLHF. The CDR3 nucleotides read TGCAGCGTAGGACAGGGGGAAGGGTCACCCCTCCACTTT. The V call is TRBV29-1, the J call TRBJ1-6, with TRBD1 identical over 10 bases. The V and J ends lost 6 bases and 10 bases, in that order; junction bases with no gene match: 6. The CDR3 spans 13 residues. Germline values: CDR1 SQVTM, CDR2 ANQGSEA.

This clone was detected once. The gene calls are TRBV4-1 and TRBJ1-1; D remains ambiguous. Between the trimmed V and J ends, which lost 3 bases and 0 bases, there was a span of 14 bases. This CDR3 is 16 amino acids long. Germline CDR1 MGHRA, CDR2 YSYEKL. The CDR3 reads CASSQVPPGLNTEAFF. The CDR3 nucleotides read TGCGCCAGCAGCCAGGTTCCGCCGGGCCTGAACACTGAAGCTTTCTTT.

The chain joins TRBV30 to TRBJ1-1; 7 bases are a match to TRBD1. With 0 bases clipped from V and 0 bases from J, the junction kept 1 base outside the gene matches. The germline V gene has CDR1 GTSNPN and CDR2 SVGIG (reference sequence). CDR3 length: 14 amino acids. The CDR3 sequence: CAWSVGQMNTEAFF. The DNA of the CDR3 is TGTGCCTGGAGTGTGGGACAGATGAACACTGAAGCTTTCTTT.

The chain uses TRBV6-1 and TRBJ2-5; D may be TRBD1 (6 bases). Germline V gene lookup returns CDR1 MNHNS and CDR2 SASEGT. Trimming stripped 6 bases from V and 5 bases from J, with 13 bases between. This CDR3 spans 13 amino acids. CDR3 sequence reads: CASSNRVMETQYF. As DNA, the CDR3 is TGTGCCAGCAGCAACAGGGTTATGGAGACCCAGTACTTC.

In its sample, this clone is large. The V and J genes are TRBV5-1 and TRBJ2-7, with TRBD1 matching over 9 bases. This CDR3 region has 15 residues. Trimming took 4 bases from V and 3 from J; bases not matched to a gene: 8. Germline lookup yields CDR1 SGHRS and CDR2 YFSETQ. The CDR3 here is CASSPGTGNRYEQYF. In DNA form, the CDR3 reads TGCGCCAGCAGCCCTGGGACAGGGAACCGCTACGAGCAGTACTTC. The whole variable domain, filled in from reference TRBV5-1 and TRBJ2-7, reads KAGVTQTPRYLIKTRGQQVTLSCSPISGHRSVSWYQQTPGQGLQFLFEYFSETQRNKGNFPGRFSGRQFSNSRSEMNVSTLELGDSALYLCASSPGTGNRYEQYFGPGTRLTVT.

In DNA form, the CDR3 reads TGTGCCACCAGCAGACTTAGCGGGGGTGACGAGCAGTACTTC. Translation gives CATSRLSGGDEQYF. This rearrangement joins TRBV15 to TRBJ2-7; TRBD2 aligns across 9 bases. Germline V lookup: CDR1 LNHNV, CDR2 YYDKDF (reference sequence). This CDR3 region has 14 residues. Trimming took 2 bases from V and 5 from J; bases not matched to a gene: 4.

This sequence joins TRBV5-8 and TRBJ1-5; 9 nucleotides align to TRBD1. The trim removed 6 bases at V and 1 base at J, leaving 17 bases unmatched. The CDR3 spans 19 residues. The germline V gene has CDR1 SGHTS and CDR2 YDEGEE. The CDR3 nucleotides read TGTGCCAGCACTCCAGGCCGGGACAGGGATCCTCGAAGCAATCAGCCCCAGCATTTT. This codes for CASTPGRDRDPRSNQPQHF.

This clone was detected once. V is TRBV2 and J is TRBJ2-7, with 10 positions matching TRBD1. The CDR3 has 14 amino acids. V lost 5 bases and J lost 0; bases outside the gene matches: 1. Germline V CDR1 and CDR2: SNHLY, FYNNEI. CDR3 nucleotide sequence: TGTGCCAGCAGTCGACAGGGGGCCTCCTACGAGCAGTACTTC. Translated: CASSRQGASYEQYF.

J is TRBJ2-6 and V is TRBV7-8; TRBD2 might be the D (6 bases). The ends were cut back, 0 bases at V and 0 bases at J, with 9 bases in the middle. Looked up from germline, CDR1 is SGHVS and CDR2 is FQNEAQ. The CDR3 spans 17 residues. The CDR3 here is CASSLATGSSGANVLTF. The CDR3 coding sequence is TGTGCCAGCAGCTTAGCTACCGGGAGCTCTGGGGCCAACGTCCTGACTTTC.

The CDR3 coding sequence is TGCAGCGCCCAGGTCAGGGGAGACACTGAAGCTTTCTTT. This sequence encodes CSAQVRGDTEAFF. This chain links TRBV29-1 with TRBJ1-1; D perhaps matches TRBD1 (6 bases). CDR1 is SQVTM, CDR2 ANQGSEA, per germline. This CDR3 has 13 residues. Trimming stripped 7 bases from V and 3 bases from J, with 15 bases between.

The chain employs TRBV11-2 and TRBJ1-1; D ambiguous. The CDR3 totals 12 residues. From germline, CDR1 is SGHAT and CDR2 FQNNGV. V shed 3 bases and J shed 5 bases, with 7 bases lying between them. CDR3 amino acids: CASSLGWTEAFF. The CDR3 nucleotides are TGTGCCAGCAGCTTGGGGTGGACTGAAGCTTTCTTT.

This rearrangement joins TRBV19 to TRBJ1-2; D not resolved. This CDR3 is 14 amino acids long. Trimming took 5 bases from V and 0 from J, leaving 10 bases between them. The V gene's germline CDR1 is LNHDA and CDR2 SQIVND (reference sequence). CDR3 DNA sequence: TGTGCCAGTAGTCTTGACGGTACTAACTATGGCTACACCTTC. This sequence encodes CASSLDGTNYGYTF. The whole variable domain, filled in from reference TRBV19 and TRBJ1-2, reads DGGITQSPKYLFRKEGQNVTLSCEQNLNHDAMYWYRQDPGQGLRLIYYSQIVNDFQKGDIAEGYSVSREKKESFPLTVTSAQKNPTAFYLCASSLDGTNYGYTFGSGTRLTVV.

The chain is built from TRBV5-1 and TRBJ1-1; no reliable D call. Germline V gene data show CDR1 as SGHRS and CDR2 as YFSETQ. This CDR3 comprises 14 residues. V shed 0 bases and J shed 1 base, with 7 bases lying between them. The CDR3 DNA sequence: TGCGCCAGCAGCTTGGACAGTTCGAACACTGAAGCTTTCTTT. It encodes CASSLDSSNTEAFF.

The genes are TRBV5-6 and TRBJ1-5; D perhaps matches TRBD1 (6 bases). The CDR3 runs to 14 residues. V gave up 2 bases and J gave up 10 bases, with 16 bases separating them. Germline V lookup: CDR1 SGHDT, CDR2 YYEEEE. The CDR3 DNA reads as TGTGCCAGCAGCTTCAGCGGGGGGGGCGGCCCCCAGCATTTT. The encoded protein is CASSFSGGGGPQHF.

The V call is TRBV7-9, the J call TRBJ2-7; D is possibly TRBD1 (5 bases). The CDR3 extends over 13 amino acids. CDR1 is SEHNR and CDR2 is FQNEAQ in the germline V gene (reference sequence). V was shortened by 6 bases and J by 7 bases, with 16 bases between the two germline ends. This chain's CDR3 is CASRPDSNGEQYF. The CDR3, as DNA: TGTGCCAGCAGACCCGACAGTAATGGGGAGCAGTACTTC. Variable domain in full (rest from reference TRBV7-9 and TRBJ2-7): DTGVSQNPRHKITKRGQNVTFRCDPISEHNRLYWYRQTLGQGPEFLTYFQNEAQLEKSRLLSDRFSAERPKGSFSTLEIQRTEQGDSAMYLCASRPDSNGEQYFGPGTRLTVT.

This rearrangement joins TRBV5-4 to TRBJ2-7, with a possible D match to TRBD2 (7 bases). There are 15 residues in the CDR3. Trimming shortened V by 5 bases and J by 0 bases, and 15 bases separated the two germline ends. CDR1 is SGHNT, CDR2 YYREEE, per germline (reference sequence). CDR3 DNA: TGTGCCAGCAGTTGGACAGCGGGGAGCTCCTACGAGCAGTACTTC. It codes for CASSWTAGSSYEQYF.

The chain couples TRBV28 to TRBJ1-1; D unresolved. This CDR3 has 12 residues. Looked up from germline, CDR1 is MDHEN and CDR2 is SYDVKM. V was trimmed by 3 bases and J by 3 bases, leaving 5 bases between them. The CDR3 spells CASSFSYTEAFF. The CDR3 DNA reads TGTGCCAGCAGTTTCTCGTACACTGAAGCTTTCTTT.

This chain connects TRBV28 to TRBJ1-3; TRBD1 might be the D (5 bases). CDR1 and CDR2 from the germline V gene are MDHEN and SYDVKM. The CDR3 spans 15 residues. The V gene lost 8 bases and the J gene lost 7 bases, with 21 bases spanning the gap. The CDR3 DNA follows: TGTGCCAGCGGGGGAGGGGCCGCTCTGGAGAACACCATATATTTT. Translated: CASGGGAALENTIYF.

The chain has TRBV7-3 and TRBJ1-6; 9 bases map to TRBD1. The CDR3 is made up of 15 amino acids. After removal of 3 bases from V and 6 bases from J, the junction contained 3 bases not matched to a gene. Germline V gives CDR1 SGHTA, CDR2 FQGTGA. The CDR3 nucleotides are TGTGCCAGCAGCTTGGGACAGGGCGGTAATTCACCCCTCCACTTT. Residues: CASSLGQGGNSPLHF.

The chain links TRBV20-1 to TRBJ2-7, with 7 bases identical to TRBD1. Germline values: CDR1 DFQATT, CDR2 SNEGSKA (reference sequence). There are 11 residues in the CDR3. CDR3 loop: CGGQKDYEQYF. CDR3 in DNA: TGCGGGGGACAGAAGGATTACGAGCAGTACTTC.

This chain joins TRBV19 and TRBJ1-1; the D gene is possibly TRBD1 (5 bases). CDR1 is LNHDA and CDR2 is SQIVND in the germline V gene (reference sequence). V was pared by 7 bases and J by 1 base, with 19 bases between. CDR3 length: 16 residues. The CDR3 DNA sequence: TGTGCCAGTAAAGGTTCGGGACGGATGCCGAACACTGAAGCTTTCTTT. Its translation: CASKGSGRMPNTEAFF.

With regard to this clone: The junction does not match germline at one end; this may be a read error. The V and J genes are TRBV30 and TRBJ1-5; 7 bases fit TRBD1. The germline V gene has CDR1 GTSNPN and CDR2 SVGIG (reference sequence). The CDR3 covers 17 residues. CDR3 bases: TGTGCCTGGAGTGTTTCGAGGGGGCGGGTTAGTAATCAGTCCCAGCATTTT. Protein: CAWSVSRGRVSNQSQHF.